This T cell receptor beta chain was obtained from a study of blood T cell repertoires in COVID-19. In the study overall: Acute-phase and convalescent COVID-19 samples originated in the United States, Italy and Spain. PBMCs, B-cell-depleted T cells, or T cells were the source of the cDNA or gDNA that made up the material.

Some clones are missing from TCRdb's copy, which holds only in-frame ones; the method was immunoSEQ multiplex PCR. The sample lists 150,000 to 200,000 clones, around 87% seen once, with under 0.7% in the top ten. Enrolment of Seattle patients took place during active infection, and they were followed longitudinally. Sequenced: peripheral blood. The origin of this receptor is a man aged 60-69 years with COVID-19, enrolled during active disease.

CDR3: CASSERETYSNQPQHF. In DNA, the CDR3 is TGTGCCAGCAGTGAAAGGGAGACCTATAGCAATCAGCCCCAGCATTTT. The chain uses TRBV6-1 and TRBJ1-5; D is unresolved. Germline V gene sequence: CDR1 MNHNS, CDR2 SASEGT. Trimming stripped 2 bases from V and 0 bases from J, with 11 bases between. The CDR3 is 16 amino acids.